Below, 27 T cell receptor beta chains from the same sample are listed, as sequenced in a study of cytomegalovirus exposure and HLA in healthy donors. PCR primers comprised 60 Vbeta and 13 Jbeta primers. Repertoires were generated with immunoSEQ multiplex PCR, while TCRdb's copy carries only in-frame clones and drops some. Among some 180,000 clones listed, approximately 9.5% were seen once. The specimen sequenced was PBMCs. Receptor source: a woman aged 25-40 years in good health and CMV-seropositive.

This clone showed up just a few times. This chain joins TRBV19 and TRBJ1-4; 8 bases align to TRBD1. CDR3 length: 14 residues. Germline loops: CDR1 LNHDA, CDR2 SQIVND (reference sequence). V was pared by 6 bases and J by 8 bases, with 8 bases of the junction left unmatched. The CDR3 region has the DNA TGTGCCAGTAGCCACAGGGGGTGGGGCGAAAAACTGTTTTTT. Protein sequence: CASSHRGWGEKLFF.

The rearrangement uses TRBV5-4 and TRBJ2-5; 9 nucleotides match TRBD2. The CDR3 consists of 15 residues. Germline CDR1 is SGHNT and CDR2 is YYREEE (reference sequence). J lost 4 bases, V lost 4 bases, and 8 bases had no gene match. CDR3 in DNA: TGTGCCAGCAGCCCATTTAGCGGGAGTCGAGAGACCCAGTACTTC. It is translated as CASSPFSGSRETQYF.

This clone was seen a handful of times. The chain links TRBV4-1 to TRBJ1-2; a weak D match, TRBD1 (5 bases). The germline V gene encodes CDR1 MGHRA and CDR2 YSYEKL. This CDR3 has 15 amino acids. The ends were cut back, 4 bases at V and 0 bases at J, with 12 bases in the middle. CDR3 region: CASSPQGPANYGYTF. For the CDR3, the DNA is TGCGCCAGCAGCCCCCAGGGTCCAGCTAACTATGGCTACACCTTC.

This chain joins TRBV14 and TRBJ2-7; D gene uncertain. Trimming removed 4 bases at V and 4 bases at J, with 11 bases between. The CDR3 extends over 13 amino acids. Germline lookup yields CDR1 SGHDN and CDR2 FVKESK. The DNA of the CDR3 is TGTGCCAGCAGCCTATCTGCCCTATACGAGCAGTACTTC. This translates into CASSLSALYEQYF.

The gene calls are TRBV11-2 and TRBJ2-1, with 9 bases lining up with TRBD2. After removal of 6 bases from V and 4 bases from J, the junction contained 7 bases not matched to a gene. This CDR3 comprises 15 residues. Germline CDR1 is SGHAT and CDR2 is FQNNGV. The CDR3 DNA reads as TGTGCCAGCAGAGGACTAGCGAGTTCTTACAATGAGCAGTTCTTC. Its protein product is CASRGLASSYNEQFF.

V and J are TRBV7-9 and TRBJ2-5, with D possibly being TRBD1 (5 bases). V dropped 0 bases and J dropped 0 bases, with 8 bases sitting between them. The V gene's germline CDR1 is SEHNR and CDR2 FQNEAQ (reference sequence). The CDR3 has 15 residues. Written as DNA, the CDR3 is TGTGCCAGCAGCTTAGCCAACAGGTACCAAGAGACCCAGTACTTC. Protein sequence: CASSLANRYQETQYF.

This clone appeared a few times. The CDR3 loop is CASSPLTGGSTDTQYF. The DNA of the CDR3 is TGCGCCAGCAGCCCCCTAACAGGGGGGAGCACAGATACGCAGTATTTT. The V and J genes are TRBV5-1 and TRBJ2-3, with TRBD1 identical over 8 bases. Looked up from germline, CDR1 is SGHRS and CDR2 is YFSETQ. The CDR3 loop spans 16 amino acids. Trimming at V came to 4 bases and at J to 0 bases, leaving 7 bases not matched to a gene.

CDR3 region: CASSTGRGINEKLFF. In DNA form, the CDR3 reads TGCGCCAGCAGCACGGGCAGGGGAATAAATGAAAAACTGTTTTTT. The chain joins TRBV5-1 to TRBJ1-4, with D possibly TRBD1 on 6 matching bases. V lost 4 bases, J lost 5 bases, and 15 bases lay in between. The CDR3 extends over 15 amino acids. CDR1 is SGHRS, CDR2 YFSETQ, per germline.

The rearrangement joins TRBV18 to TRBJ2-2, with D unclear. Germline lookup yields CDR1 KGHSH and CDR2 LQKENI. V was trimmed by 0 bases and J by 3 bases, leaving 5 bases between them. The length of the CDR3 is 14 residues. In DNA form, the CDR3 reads TGTGCCAGCTCACCACCCAGGTACACCGGGGAGCTGTTTTTT. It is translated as CASSPPRYTGELFF.

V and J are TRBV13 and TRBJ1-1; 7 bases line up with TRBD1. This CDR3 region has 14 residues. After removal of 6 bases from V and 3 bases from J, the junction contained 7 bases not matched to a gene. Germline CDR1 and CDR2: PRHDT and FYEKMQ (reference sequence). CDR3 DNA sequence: TGTGCCAGCAGTCGAGACAGGGTGGACACTGAAGCTTTCTTT. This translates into CASSRDRVDTEAFF.

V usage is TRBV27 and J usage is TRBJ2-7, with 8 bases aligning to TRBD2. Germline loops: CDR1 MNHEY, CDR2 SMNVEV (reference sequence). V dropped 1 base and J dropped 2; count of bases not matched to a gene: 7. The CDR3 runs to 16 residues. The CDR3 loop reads CASSLYPSGSPYEQYF. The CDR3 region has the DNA TGTGCCAGCAGTTTATATCCTAGCGGGTCGCCCTACGAGCAGTACTTC.

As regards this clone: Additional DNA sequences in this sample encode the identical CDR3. The CDR3 DNA follows: TGCGCCAGCAGCGGGACTAGCGGCTCCTACGAGCAGTACTTC. The encoded protein is CASSGTSGSYEQYF. The rearrangement uses TRBV5-1 and TRBJ2-7; 11 bases are a match to TRBD2. The V segment lost 4 bases and the J segment 0 bases; nucleotides outside the gene matches: 0. This CDR3 comprises 14 residues. CDR1 is SGHRS and CDR2 is YFSETQ in the germline V gene.

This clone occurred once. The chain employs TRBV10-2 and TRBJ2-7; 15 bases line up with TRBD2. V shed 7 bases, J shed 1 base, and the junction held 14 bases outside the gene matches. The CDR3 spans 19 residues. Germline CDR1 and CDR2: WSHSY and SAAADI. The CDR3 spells CASTSRTSGRASTSYEQYF. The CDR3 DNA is TGCGCCAGCACTTCTCGGACTAGCGGGAGGGCCTCGACTTCCTACGAGCAGTACTTC.

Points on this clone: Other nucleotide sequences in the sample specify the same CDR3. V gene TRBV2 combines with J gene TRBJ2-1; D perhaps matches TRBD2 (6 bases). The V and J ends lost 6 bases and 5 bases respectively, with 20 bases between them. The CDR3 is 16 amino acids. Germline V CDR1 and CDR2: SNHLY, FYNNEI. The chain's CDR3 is CASSELGTSPNNEQFF. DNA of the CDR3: TGTGCCAGCAGCGAGCTCGGGACTTCACCAAACAATGAGCAGTTCTTC.

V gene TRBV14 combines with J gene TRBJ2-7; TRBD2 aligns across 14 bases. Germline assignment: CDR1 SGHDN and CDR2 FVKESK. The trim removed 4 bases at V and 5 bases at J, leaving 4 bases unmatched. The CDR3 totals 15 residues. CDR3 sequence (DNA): TGTGCCAGCAGCCCCACGACTAGCGGGAGGGACGAGCAGTACTTC. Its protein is CASSPTTSGRDEQYF.

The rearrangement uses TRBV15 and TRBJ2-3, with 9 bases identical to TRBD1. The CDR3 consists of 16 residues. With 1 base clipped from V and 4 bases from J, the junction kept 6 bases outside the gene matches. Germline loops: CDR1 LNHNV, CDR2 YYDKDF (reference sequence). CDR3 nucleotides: TGTGCCACCAGCAGAGGACAGGGGGGTGAGGCAGATACGCAGTATTTT. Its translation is CATSRGQGGEADTQYF.

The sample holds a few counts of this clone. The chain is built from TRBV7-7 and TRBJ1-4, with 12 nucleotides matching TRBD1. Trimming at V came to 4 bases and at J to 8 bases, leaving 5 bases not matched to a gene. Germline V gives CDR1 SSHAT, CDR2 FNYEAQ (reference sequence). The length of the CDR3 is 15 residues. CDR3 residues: CASSSGTGGREKLFF. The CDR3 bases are TGTGCCAGCAGCTCCGGGACAGGGGGCAGAGAAAAACTGTTTTTT.

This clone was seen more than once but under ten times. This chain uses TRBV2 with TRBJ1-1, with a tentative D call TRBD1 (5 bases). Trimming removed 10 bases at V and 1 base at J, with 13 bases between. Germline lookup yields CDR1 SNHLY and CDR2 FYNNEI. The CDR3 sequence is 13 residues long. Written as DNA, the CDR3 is TGTGCCATATGCAGGGAAAGGAACACTGAAGCTTTCTTT. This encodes CAICRERNTEAFF.

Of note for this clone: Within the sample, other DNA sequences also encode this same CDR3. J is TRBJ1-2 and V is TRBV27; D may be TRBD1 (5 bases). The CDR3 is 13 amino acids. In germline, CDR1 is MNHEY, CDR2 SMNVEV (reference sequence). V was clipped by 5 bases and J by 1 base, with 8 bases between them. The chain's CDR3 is CASSPQGNYGYTF. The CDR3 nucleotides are TGTGCCAGCAGTCCTCAGGGTAACTATGGCTACACCTTC.

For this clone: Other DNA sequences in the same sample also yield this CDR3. The CDR3 loop reads CASGLPGLTEAFF. CDR3 nucleotides: TGTGCTAGTGGTTTGCCAGGACTAACCGAAGCTTTCTTT. The rearrangement uses TRBV12-5 and TRBJ1-1; D is ambiguous. The V gene's germline CDR1 is LGHNT and CDR2 FRNRAP. The CDR3 loop spans 13 amino acids. V was pared by 2 bases and J by 8 bases, with 12 bases between.

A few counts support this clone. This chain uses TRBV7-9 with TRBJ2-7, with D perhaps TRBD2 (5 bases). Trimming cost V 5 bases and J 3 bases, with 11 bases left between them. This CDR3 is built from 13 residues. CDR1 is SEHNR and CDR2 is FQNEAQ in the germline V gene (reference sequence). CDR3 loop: CASSQPSFYEQYF. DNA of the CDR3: TGTGCCAGCAGCCAGCCTAGCTTCTACGAGCAGTACTTC.

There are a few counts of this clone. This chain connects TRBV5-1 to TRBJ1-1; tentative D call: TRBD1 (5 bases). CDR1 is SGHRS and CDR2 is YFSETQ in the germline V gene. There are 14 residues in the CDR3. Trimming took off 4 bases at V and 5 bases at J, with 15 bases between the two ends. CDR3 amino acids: CASSLGAGRTEAFF. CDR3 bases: TGCGCCAGCAGCCTGGGCGCAGGGAGGACTGAAGCTTTCTTT.

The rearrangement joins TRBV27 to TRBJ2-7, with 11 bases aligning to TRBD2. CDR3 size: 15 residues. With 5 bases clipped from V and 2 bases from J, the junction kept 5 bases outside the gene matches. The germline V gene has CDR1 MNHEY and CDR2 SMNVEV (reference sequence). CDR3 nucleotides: TGTGCCAGCAGTACCAGACTAGCGGGAACCTACGAGCAGTACTTC. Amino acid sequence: CASSTRLAGTYEQYF.

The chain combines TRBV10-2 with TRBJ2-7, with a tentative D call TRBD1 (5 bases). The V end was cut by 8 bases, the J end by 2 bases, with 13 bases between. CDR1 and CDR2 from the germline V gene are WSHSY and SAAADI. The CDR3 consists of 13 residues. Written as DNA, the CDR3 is TGCGCCAGCCTAGGTGGCAGGGCCTACGAGCAGTACTTC. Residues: CASLGGRAYEQYF.

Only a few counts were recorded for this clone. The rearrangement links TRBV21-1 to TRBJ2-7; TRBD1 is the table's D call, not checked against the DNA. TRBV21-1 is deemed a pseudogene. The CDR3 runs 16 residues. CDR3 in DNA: TGTGCCAGCAGCTTTATTCCGGGACAGGGTTCCTACGAGCAGTACTTC. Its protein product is CASSFIPGQGSYEQYF.

CDR3: CASRGQGGAGTPETQYF. CDR3 in DNA: TGTGCCAGTAGGGGACAGGGGGGAGCGGGAACCCCAGAGACCCAGTACTTC. The V gene is TRBV19, the J gene TRBJ2-5, with 11 bases aligning to TRBD1. The CDR3 covers 17 residues. Germline V gene sequence: CDR1 LNHDA, CDR2 SQIVND (reference sequence). The V gene end was trimmed by 6 bases and the J gene end by 4 bases; junction bases not matched to a gene: 13.

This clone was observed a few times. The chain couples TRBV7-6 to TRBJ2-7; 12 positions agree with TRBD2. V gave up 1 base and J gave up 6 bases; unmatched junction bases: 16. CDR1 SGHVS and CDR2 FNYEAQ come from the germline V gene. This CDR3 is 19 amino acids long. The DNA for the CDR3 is TGTGCCAGCAGCTTAGAGGACTGGAAGACCGGGACTAGCGGGTTCGAGCAGTACTTC. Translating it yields CASSLEDWKTGTSGFEQYF. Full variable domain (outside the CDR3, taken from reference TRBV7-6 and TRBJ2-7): GAGVSQSPRYKVTKRGQDVALRCDPISGHVSLYWYRQALGQGPEFLTYFNYEAQQDKSGLPNDRFSAERPEGSISTLTIQRTEQRDSAMYRCASSLEDWKTGTSGFEQYFGPGTRLTVT.